Below, 7 T cell receptor beta chains from the same sample are listed, as sequenced in a study of tumor-infiltrating lymphocytes in oesophageal squamous cell carcinoma. MiXCR was run by TCRdb on the PCR reads, yielding one entry per CDR3 protein. The table has around 12,000 distinct CDR3 sequences, more than 55% seen once; the top ten hold less than 35%. The sample comprised esophageal tumor tissue. These receptor sequences come from a female donor with esophageal squamous cell carcinoma.

Details on this clonotype: This likely comes from a read error, as the CDR3 has no conserved phenylalanine or tryptophan at its end. The DNA is left out, because the CDR3 cannot be placed on it with certainty; the CDR3 is given as TCRdb lists it. The chain employs TRBV7-8 and TRBJ2-6; the DNA was not compared with TRBD2, the D call given in the table. The germline gives CDR1 SGHVS, CDR2 FQNEAQ. The CDR3 is 17 residues long, ends included. CDR3 sequence: CASSLKDLYNSPLHFGA.

This chain uses TRBV7-2 with TRBJ2-3; D unclear. Judging by the DNA end, TRBJ2-2 fits better; the J call may be wrong. The germline CDR1 and CDR2 sequences are SGHTA and FQGNSA. The CDR3 loop spans 14 amino acids. The CDR3 sequence is CASSLISATGELFF. CDR3 nucleotides: TGTGCCAGCAGCTTAATAAGCGCTACCGGGGAGCTGTTTTTT.

In its sample, this clonotype was seen once. The chain joins TRBV6-6 to TRBJ2-7, with D possibly called TRBD1 or TRBD2 (5 bases each). The tail of the sequence fits TRBJ2-1 better, so the J call may be wrong. CDR1 is MNHNY and CDR2 is SVGAGI in the germline V gene (reference sequence). The CDR3 consists of 15 residues. CDR3 in amino acids: CASKPEWGSYNEQFF. For the CDR3, the DNA is TGTGCCAGCAAACCCGAATGGGGGTCCTACAATGAGCAGTTCTTC.

This chain uses TRBV11-3 with TRBJ2-7, with a weak D call TRBD1 (6 bases). The J call is in doubt because the DNA end fits TRBJ2-1 better. The CDR3 totals 12 residues. In germline, CDR1 is SGHNT, CDR2 YENEEA. Here the CDR3 DNA reads TGTGCCAGCAGCGTGACAGGTGGTGAGCAGTTCTTC. Translating it yields CASSVTGGEQFF.

This chain connects TRBV28 to TRBJ2-5, with 9 bases that match TRBD2. Germline trimming cut 8 bases from V and 5 bases from J; bases unmatched to any gene: 12. The CDR3 spans 15 residues. Germline V lookup: CDR1 MDHEN, CDR2 SYDVKM. Here the CDR3 reads CASSPLIAGVETQYF. The CDR3 DNA follows: TGTGCCAGCTCCCCTCTCATAGCGGGAGTGGAGACCCAGTACTTC.

This chain links TRBV7-3 with TRBJ2-7; TRBD1 aligns across 9 bases. The CDR3 runs to 12 residues. V trimming: 5 bases; J trimming: 8 bases; junction bases outside the gene matches: 4. The germline CDR1 and CDR2 sequences are SGHTA and FQGTGA. CDR3 amino acids: CASSTTGGKQYF. CDR3 nucleotide sequence: TGTGCCAGCAGCACGACAGGGGGAAAGCAGTACTTC.

J is TRBJ2-5 and V is TRBV6-1, with 7 bases aligning to TRBD2. This CDR3 spans 15 amino acids. Germline V gene data show CDR1 as MNHNS and CDR2 as SASEGT. V trimming: 4 bases; J trimming: 2 bases; junction bases outside the gene matches: 7. CDR3 nucleotides: TGTGCCAGCAGTGTGGGCAGCGGGGCTCAAGAGACCCAGTACTTC. It is translated as CASSVGSGAQETQYF.